Listed here is a single TCR beta chain. The data were obtained in a study of blood T cell repertoires in COVID-19. Assay used: immunoSEQ multiplex PCR; TCRdb lists only in-frame clones, some missing. In the table there are around 200,000 clones, roughly 83% of which are singletons. Germline assignment: CDR1 ENHRY and CDR2 SYGVKD. V gave up 8 bases and J gave up 6 bases; unmatched junction bases: 15. The CDR3 sequence is 16 residues long. Sequenced input: PBMCs or T cells enriched from blood (not recorded which). The sequence derives from a man in his forties with acute COVID-19. The chain joins TRBV10-3 to TRBJ1-4, with 7 bases identical to TRBD1. In nucleotides, the CDR3 is TGTGCCATCGGACCTAGTACCGGGACAGCGGATGAAAAACTGTTTTTT. Translating it yields CAIGPSTGTADEKLFF.